The present TCR beta chain was sequenced within a study of CD8+ T cells in alopecia areata. Whole-study findings and limits: With just one nonresponder, it is still uncertain whether baseline CD8+ expansion relates to response. Expanded CD8+ clones among the top 100, as well as scalp clonality, were significantly decreased by tofacitinib. While tofacitinib was given, many expanded lesional clones persisted in scalp and blood.

As concerns this clone: The antigen remains undetermined.

Following RNA extraction, reverse transcription yielded cDNA that acted as the sequencing template. The repertoire was sequenced with immunoSEQ multiplex PCR; TCRdb's copy has only in-frame clones and lacks some. The sample lists 150,000 to 200,000 clones, about 71% occurring once. Regarding treatment: oral pan-JAK inhibitor, 5-10 mg twice daily. This receptor was obtained from a human donor with alopecia areata. The starting material was CD4+ T cells sorted from blood, obtained at week 4, from a patient treated with tofacitinib.

As DNA, the CDR3 is TGCGCCAGCAGCTTGGTACGGCGGTCCTACAATGAGCAGTTCTTC. It translates to CASSLVRRSYNEQFF. This chain joins TRBV5-1 and TRBJ2-1; D remains ambiguous. The germline CDR1 and CDR2 sequences are SGHRS and YFSETQ. Trimming pared 0 bases from V and 1 base from J, leaving 8 bases between. The CDR3 is 15 residues long.